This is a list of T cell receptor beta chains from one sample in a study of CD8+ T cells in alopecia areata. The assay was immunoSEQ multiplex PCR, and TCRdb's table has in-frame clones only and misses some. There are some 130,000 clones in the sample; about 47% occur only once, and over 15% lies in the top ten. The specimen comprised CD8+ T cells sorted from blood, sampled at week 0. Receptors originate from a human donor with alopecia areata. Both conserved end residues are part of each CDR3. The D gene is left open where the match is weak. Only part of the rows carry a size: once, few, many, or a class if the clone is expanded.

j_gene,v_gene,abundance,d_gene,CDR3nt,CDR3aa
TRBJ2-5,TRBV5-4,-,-,TGTGCCAGCAGCCCGACAGTCCAAGAGACCCAGTACTTC,CASSPTVQETQYF
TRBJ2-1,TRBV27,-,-,TGTGCCAGCAGTTTACGACAGCCCAATGAGCAGTTCTTC,CASSLRQPNEQFF
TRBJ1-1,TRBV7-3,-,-,TGTGCCAGCAGCTTTATCAGGGGTGTAAAGAACACTGAAGCTTTCTTT,CASSFIRGVKNTEAFF
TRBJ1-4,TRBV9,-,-,TGTGCCAGCAGCGTAGATGGCGAGGAAAAACTGTTTTTT,CASSVDGEEKLFF
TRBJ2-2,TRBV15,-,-,TGTGCCACCAGCAGAGTCCAGGAGGGTCGGAACACCGGGGAGCTGTTTTTT,CATSRVQEGRNTGELFF
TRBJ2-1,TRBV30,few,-,TGTGCCTGGAGTGTAGGAGTAATGTTCAATGAGCAGTTCTTC,CAWSVGVMFNEQFF
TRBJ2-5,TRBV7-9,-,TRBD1,TGTGCCAGCAGTCGGAAGAGACAGGGGAAGTACCAAGAGACCCAGTACTTC,CASSRKRQGKYQETQYF
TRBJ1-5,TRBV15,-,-,TGTGCCACCAGCAGCTCCTCCTATAGCAATCAGCCCCAGCATTTT,CATSSSSYSNQPQHF
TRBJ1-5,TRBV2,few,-,TGTGCCAGCAGTGCTGAAGGGGAGGGCAATCAGCCCCAGCATTTT,CASSAEGEGNQPQHF
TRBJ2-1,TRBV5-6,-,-,TGTGCCAGCAGCTTGGTTGTCAAGCAGGAGCAGTTCTTC,CASSLVVKQEQFF
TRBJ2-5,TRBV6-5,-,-,TGTGCCAGCAGTTACTTTGGGGACCAAGAGACCCAGTACTTC,CASSYFGDQETQYF
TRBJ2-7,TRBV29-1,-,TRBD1,TGCAGCGTTGGGGGGACAGGGGGCTACGAGCAGTACTTC,CSVGGTGGYEQYF
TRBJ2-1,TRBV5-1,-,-,TGCGCCAGCAGCTTGCCCCAGAAGAGTTACAATGAGCAGTTCTTC,CASSLPQKSYNEQFF
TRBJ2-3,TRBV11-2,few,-,TGTGCCAGCAGCTTAGTAGGCTTCAGAAATACGCAGTATTTT,CASSLVGFRNTQYF
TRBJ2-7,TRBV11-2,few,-,TGTGCCAGCAGCCCCCAGACAGATTACGAGCAGTACTTC,CASSPQTDYEQYF
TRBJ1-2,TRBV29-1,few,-,TGCAGCGTCAACGAAGGGTATGGCTACACCTTC,CSVNEGYGYTF
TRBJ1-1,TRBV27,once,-,TGTGCCAGCAGTCTAGGGAACTCGAACACTGAAGCTTTCTTT,CASSLGNSNTEAFF
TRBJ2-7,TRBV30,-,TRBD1,TGTGCCTGGAGTGTAGTAGGGACAGACCCCTACGAGCAGTACTTC,CAWSVVGTDPYEQYF
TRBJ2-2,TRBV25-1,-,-,TGTGCCAGCAGTGAATTCCCGAGAACGAACACCGGGGAGCTGTTTTTT,CASSEFPRTNTGELFF
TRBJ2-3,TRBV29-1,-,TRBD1,TGCAGCGTGGAAGGGACAGACTCAGATACGCAGTATTTT,CSVEGTDSDTQYF
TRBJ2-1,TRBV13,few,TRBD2,TGTGCCAGCAGCTTAGCGGCTAGCGGGGGCTATGAGCAGTTCTTC,CASSLAASGGYEQFF
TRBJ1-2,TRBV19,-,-,TGTGCCAGCGCTATGGCTTATGGCTACACCTTC,CASAMAYGYTF
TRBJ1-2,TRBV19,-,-,TGTGCCAGTAGTATGAGGGGTTACGGCTATGGCTACACCTTC,CASSMRGYGYGYTF
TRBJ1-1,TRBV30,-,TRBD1,TGTGCCTGGAGCCATACAGGGGGCCTCACTGAAGCTTTCTTT,CAWSHTGGLTEAFF
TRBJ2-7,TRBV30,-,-,TGTGCCTGGAGTGTACAAACCTACGAGCAGTACTTC,CAWSVQTYEQYF
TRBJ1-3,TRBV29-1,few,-,TGCAGCGTTGCGAACAGGGGAAACACCATATATTTT,CSVANRGNTIYF
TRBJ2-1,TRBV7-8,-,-,TGTGCCAGCAGCTTAGGGACATCAAATGAGCAGTTCTTC,CASSLGTSNEQFF
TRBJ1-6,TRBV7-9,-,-,TGTGCCAGCAGCCCAGGACCGGGGAATTCACCCCTCCACTTT,CASSPGPGNSPLHF
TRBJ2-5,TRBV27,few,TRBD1,TGTGCCAGCAGTTGGACAGGGCGGGAGACCCAGTACTTC,CASSWTGRETQYF
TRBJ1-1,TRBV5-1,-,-,TGCGCCAGCAGCTCGGACTGGCCTGAAGCTTTCTTT,CASSSDWPEAFF
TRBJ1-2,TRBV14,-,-,TGTGCCAGCAGCCAAGATTACTCCTATGGCTACACCTTC,CASSQDYSYGYTF
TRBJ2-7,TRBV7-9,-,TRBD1,TGTGCCAGCAGCTTCCCGGGACAGGGGGACTACGAGCAGTACTTC,CASSFPGQGDYEQYF
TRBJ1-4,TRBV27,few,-,TGTGCCAGCAGTTTTGGTCGGGGTGAAAAACTGTTTTTT,CASSFGRGEKLFF
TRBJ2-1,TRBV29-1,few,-,TGCAGCGTTGAAGATAGGGGTTCGTCCTACAATGAGCAGTTCTTC,CSVEDRGSSYNEQFF
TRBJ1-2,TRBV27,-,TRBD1,TGTGCCAGCAGTCAGACAGGGGGCCCTAACTATGGCTACACCTTC,CASSQTGGPNYGYTF
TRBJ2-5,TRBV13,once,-,TGTGCCAGCAGCCCCCGGACACCACAAGAGACCCAGTACTTC,CASSPRTPQETQYF
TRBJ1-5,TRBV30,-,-,TGTGCCTGGAGTGTTACAAGTAGCAATCAGCCCCAGCATTTT,CAWSVTSSNQPQHF
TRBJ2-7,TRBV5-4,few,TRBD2,TGTGCCAGCAGCTTGAGGGCCGGCCGGGGGGGCCGTTCCGAGCAGTACTTC,CASSLRAGRGGRSEQYF
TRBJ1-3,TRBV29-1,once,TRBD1,TGCAGCGCCTGGACAGGGAAAGGAAACACCATATATTTT,CSAWTGKGNTIYF
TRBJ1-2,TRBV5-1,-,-,TGCGCCAGCAGCAACGGGCAAGGCGGCTACACCTTC,CASSNGQGGYTF
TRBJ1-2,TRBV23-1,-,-,TGCGCCAGCAGTCAAAACAGAAGCTATGGCTACACCTTC,CASSQNRSYGYTF
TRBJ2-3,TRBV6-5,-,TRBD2,TGTGCCAGCAGTTACGTTGCTAGCGGGTCAGGGGATACGCAGTATTTT,CASSYVASGSGDTQYF
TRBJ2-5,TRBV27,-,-,TGTGCCAGCAGTCCTCAGGGCGGGGTGGCCCAGTACTTC,CASSPQGGVAQYF
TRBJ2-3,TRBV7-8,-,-,TGTGCCAGCGGGAGGGGGCAGGGAGATACGCAGTATTTT,CASGRGQGDTQYF
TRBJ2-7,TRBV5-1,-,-,TGCGCCAGCAGCTTGTTGCGGACAGCAGCAGGGGAGCAGTACTTC,CASSLLRTAAGEQYF
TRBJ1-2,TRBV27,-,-,TGTGCCAGCAGTCCAGACACGAACTATGGCTACACCTTC,CASSPDTNYGYTF
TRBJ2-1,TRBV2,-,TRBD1,TGTGCCAGCAGTCCGCCAGAGGGGGCGATATCGGATGAGCAGTTCTTC,CASSPPEGAISDEQFF
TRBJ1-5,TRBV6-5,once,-,TGTGCCAGCAGTTTTGGGGGAAAGCAGCCCCAGCATTTT,CASSFGGKQPQHF
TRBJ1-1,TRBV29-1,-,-,TGCAGCGTTGTGCGGGGGGTGAGGAACACTGAAGCTTTCTTT,CSVVRGVRNTEAFF
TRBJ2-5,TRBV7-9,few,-,TGTGCCAGCAGCCCTTGGGACAAGACCGAGACCCAGTACTTC,CASSPWDKTETQYF
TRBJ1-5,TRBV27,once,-,TGTGCCAGCAGTTCCGGACAATTATTAGGTAGCAATCAGCCCCAGCATTTT,CASSSGQLLGSNQPQHF
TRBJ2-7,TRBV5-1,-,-,TGCGCCAGCAGCTTGGATGTCAGCCTATACGAGCAGTACTTC,CASSLDVSLYEQYF
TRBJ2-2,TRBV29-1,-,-,TGCAGCGTTGAAAAGCGGGCCCGCCTGGGGTCCGGGGAGCTGTTTTTT,CSVEKRARLGSGELFF
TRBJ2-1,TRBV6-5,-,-,TGTGCCAGCAGTTACTCTACTACCTACTCCTACAATGAGCAGTTCTTC,CASSYSTTYSYNEQFF
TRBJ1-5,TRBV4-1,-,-,TGCGCCAGCAGCCAAGACGTATATAGCAATCAGCCCCAGCATTTT,CASSQDVYSNQPQHF
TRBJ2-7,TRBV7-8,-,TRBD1,TGTGCCAGCACATACCGGGACAGGGTTGAAGAGCAGTACTTC,CASTYRDRVEEQYF
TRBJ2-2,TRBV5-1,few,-,TGCGCCAGCAGCTTCGCCGGGGAGCTGTTTTTT,CASSFAGELFF
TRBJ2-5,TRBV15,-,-,TGTGCCACCAGCTCAGAGACATTACAAGAGACCCAGTACTTC,CATSSETLQETQYF
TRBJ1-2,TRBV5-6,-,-,TGTGCCAGCAGCAGCAGTGCGGCGTATGGCTACACCTTC,CASSSSAAYGYTF
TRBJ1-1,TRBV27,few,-,TGTGCCAGCAGTTTATCCCCGAAGGGGGGCCCGGCAACTTTCTTT,CASSLSPKGGPATFF